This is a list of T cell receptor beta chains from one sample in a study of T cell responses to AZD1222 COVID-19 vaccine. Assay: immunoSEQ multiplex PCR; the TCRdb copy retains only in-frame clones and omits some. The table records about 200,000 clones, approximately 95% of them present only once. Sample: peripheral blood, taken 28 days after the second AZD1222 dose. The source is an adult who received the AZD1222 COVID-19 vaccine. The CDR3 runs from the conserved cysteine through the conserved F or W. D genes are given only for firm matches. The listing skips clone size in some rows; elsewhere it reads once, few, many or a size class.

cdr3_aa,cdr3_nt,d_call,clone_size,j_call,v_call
CASSDSPESSPLHF,TGTGCCAGCAGTGACTCTCCCGAGAGTTCACCCCTCCACTTT,NA,few,TRBJ1-6,TRBV6-4
CASGDLNSFIDNEQFF,TGTGCCAGCGGAGACCTAAATAGCTTTATCGACAATGAGCAGTTCTTC,NA,once,TRBJ2-1,TRBV21-1
CAISDPGSGGGNTIYF,TGTGCCATCAGTGATCCCGGATCAGGAGGGGGAAACACCATATATTTT,NA,NA,TRBJ1-3,TRBV10-3
CASSGSGGPSYEQYF,TGCGCCAGCAGCGGATCGGGGGGCCCCTCCTACGAGCAGTACTTC,NA,NA,TRBJ2-7,TRBV5-1
CASSLSLGLTGELFF,TGTGCCAGCAGCCTTAGTCTGGGGCTCACCGGGGAGCTGTTTTTT,NA,NA,TRBJ2-2,TRBV3-1/TRBV3-2
CASSTLRTGELFF,TGTGCCAGCAGCACACTTCGAACCGGGGAGCTGTTTTTT,NA,NA,TRBJ2-2,TRBV7-3
CASSSQGADTQYF,TGTGCCAGCAGTTCCCAGGGGGCGGATACGCAGTATTTT,TRBD1,NA,TRBJ2-3,TRBV27
CASTPGAVGPGANVLTF,TGCGCCAGCACCCCGGGGGCGGTGGGGCCTGGGGCCAACGTCCTGACTTTC,NA,NA,TRBJ2-6,TRBV5-1
CASSETVGREYDQPQHF,TGTGCCAGCAGTGAAACGGTAGGCAGGGAGTACGATCAGCCCCAGCATTTT,NA,NA,TRBJ1-5,TRBV2
CASSMRAGVTGELFF,TGTGCCAGTAGTATGCGGGCAGGGGTCACCGGGGAGCTGTTTTTT,NA,NA,TRBJ2-2,TRBV19
CASSLFGGTETQYF,TGTGCCAGCAGCTTATTCGGGGGGACAGAGACCCAGTACTTC,TRBD2,NA,TRBJ2-5,TRBV7-3
CSASSRAGGRDTQYF,TGCAGTGCTAGTTCTCGGGCGGGGGGGCGAGATACGCAGTATTTT,TRBD2,NA,TRBJ2-3,TRBV20-1
CASSLGTSDYEQYF,TGTGCCAGCAGCTTGGGGACTAGCGACTACGAGCAGTACTTC,TRBD2,once,TRBJ2-7,TRBV5-5
CATSVTGRRELFF,TGTGCCACCAGTGTAACAGGGAGGCGGGAGCTGTTTTTT,NA,NA,TRBJ2-2,TRBV24-1
CSASGAGGQGFSNTEAFF,TGCAGTGCCAGTGGGGCCGGGGGACAGGGCTTTTCGAACACTGAAGCTTTCTTT,TRBD1,NA,TRBJ1-1,TRBV20-1
CSVENRQGPLNTEAFF,TGCAGCGTTGAAAATAGGCAGGGACCATTGAACACTGAAGCTTTCTTT,NA,NA,TRBJ1-1,TRBV29-1
CASSGVGNTEAFF,TGTGCCAGCAGCGGAGTGGGGAACACTGAAGCTTTCTTT,NA,NA,TRBJ1-1,TRBV11-1
CASSLVGEPQHF,TGTGCCAGCAGTTTAGTCGGGGAGCCCCAGCATTTT,NA,NA,TRBJ1-5,TRBV27
CASSYSYVGGGQPQHF,TGTGCCAGCAGTTACTCTTATGTCGGGGGAGGCCAGCCCCAGCATTTT,NA,NA,TRBJ1-5,TRBV6-5
CASSGNPWSGEGTEAFF,TGTGCCAGCAGCGGAAACCCTTGGAGCGGCGAGGGAACTGAAGCTTTCTTT,NA,NA,TRBJ1-1,TRBV9
CASSPIAGAAYEQYF,TGTGCCAGCTCACCAATAGCGGGGGCCGCCTACGAGCAGTACTTC,TRBD2,NA,TRBJ2-7,TRBV18
CASSLEADSYQETQYF,TGTGCCAGCAGCTTAGAGGCGGACAGCTACCAAGAGACCCAGTACTTC,NA,NA,TRBJ2-5,TRBV7-8
CASSLEGGAQPQHF,TGTGCCAGCTCACTTGAGGGGGGAGCCCAGCCCCAGCATTTT,NA,NA,TRBJ1-5,TRBV18
CASSWNPSYNEQFF,TGTGCCAGCAGTTGGAACCCCTCCTACAATGAGCAGTTCTTC,NA,NA,TRBJ2-1,TRBV6-5
CASSLGVGPEKLFF,TGTGCCAGCAGCTTAGGGGTCGGACCCGAAAAACTGTTTTTT,NA,NA,TRBJ1-4,TRBV11-2
CASSFMVSDRQRNTEAFF,TGTGCCAGCAGCTTCATGGTCTCGGACCGACAACGGAACACTGAAGCTTTCTTT,NA,NA,TRBJ1-1,TRBV5-4
CASSRTDHIVEAFF,TGTGCCAGCAGCAGGACCGACCACATTGTTGAAGCTTTCTTT,NA,NA,TRBJ1-1,TRBV6-5
CASSDLAARRQFF,TGTGCCAGCAGTGACCTAGCGGCTCGACGGCAGTTCTTC,TRBD2,NA,TRBJ2-1,TRBV12-3/TRBV12-4
CASSEAGRASGNTIYF,TGTGCCAGCAGTGAAGCTGGGAGGGCCTCTGGAAACACCATATATTTT,NA,NA,TRBJ1-3,TRBV2
CASAPRFASTDTQYF,TGTGCCAGCGCCCCGCGATTCGCTAGCACAGATACGCAGTATTTT,NA,NA,TRBJ2-3,TRBV25-1
CASRMTVTNTGELFF,TGTGCCAGCAGAATGACAGTAACGAACACCGGGGAGCTGTTTTTT,NA,NA,TRBJ2-2,TRBV5-5
CASSLKVGAPDTQYF,TGTGCCAGCAGCTTGAAGGTGGGGGCCCCAGATACGCAGTATTTT,NA,NA,TRBJ2-3,TRBV9